The subject of this entry is one T cell receptor beta chain. Its specificity is unknown. The sample is drawn from a study of T cell responses to AZD1222 COVID-19 vaccine. Study-wide context: Doses given second, at about 4 or about 12 weeks, were pooled. Broader study findings: Epitopes outside B.1.351 and B.1.1.7 mutated regions reportedly drew nearly half of spike TCRs. Clonal diversity was possibly underestimated; the donors were predominantly white British and more often female.

Sequencing used immunoSEQ multiplex PCR; TCRdb keeps in-frame clones, though not all of them. Of approximately 110,000 clones in the sample, around 94% were seen once. V was pared by 2 bases and J by 0 bases, with 6 bases between. The CDR3 covers 14 residues. CDR1 is SGDLS and CDR2 is YYNGEE in the germline V gene. The chain combines TRBV9 with TRBJ2-1; D perhaps matches TRBD1 (5 bases). This receptor was taken from an adult in good health. The sequencing here drew on peripheral blood, taken on day 0 of AZD1222 vaccination. CDR3 coding DNA: TGTGCCAGCAGCGTCGACAGCTCCTACAATGAGCAGTTCTTC. Translated, it gives CASSVDSSYNEQFF. Looking up the rest from reference TRBV9 and TRBJ2-1 gives the full variable domain: DSGVTQTPKHLITATGQRVTLRCSPRSGDLSVYWYQQSLDQGLQFLIQYYNGEERAKGNILERFSAQQFPDLHSELNLSSLELGDSALYFCASSVDSSYNEQFFGPGTRLTVL.